This TCR beta chain appears in the sequencing data of a study of shared clonotypes between healthy human individuals. Study-wide background: Each donor's CD4 naive and CD4 memory cells filled three plates apiece, CD8 naive two, and CD8 memory one.

The protocol was immunoSEQ multiplex PCR, while the TCRdb copy is restricted to in-frame clones and leaves out a portion. The data hold about 710,000 clones, with just under 75% observed a single time. Worth noting for this clone: Its antigen is undetermined.

There are 14 residues in the CDR3. Trimming shortened V by 0 bases and J by 4 bases, and 7 bases separated the two germline ends. Germline-derived CDR1 and CDR2 are LGHNA and YNFKEQ. CD45RA+ naive and CD45RA-negative memory subsets were separated from CD4+ cells. Study findings and constraints: The study's rarefaction showed incomplete sorted-subset sequencing despite large depth. Generally, naive subsets came out with larger estimated richness than memory subsets.

This TCR was sampled from a woman aged 25 to 39 in good health. Sequenced: memory CD4+ T cells sorted from blood. As to subset: CD45RA-negative fraction. The chain joins TRBV4-2 to TRBJ2-1; D not resolved. The CDR3 DNA sequence: TGTGCCAGCAGCCAAGAGTACAGTTACAATGAGCAGTTCTTC. Its translation is CASSQEYSYNEQFF.